This T cell receptor beta chain came from a study of OX40 agonist ivuxolimab in advanced cancers. Overall study context: The treatment was a fully human IgG2 OX40 agonist, ivuxolimab. Patients in the trial were receiving intravenous ivuxolimab every 2 weeks, at doses of 0.01 to 10 mg/kg. Dose-escalation patients had hepatocellular carcinoma, melanoma, renal cell or head and neck cancer.

If patients had autoimmune disease history or systemic immunosuppression, they were excluded. Only a few counts were recorded for this clone. Method: immunoSEQ multiplex PCR; TCRdb's copy keeps in-frame clones and lacks some. In the table there are tens of thousands of clones, approximately 90% of which are singletons. The CDR3 has 16 residues. CDR1 is MNHNS, CDR2 SASEGT, per germline. Trimming took 4 bases from V and 3 from J; bases not matched to a gene: 9. The sample consisted of CD4+ or CD8+ T cells sorted from blood, taken in a trial of the OX40 agonist ivuxolimab. The receptor comes from an adult with an advanced solid tumor such as melanoma, head and neck, liver or kidney cancer. The chain carries TRBV6-1 and TRBJ2-7, with 10 positions matching TRBD2. CDR3: CASSGPGLASYYEQYF. In DNA, the CDR3 is TGTGCCAGCAGTGGACCGGGACTAGCGAGCTACTACGAGCAGTACTTC.